This T cell receptor (beta chain) appears in the sequencing data of a study of blood T cell repertoires in COVID-19. Study details: Italy, Spain and the United States were the sources of the convalescent and acute COVID-19 samples. In each case, the material was cDNA or gDNA derived from T cells, B-cell-depleted T cells, or PBMCs.

Per the germline V gene, CDR1 is SGHNT and CDR2 is YYREEE (reference sequence). CDR3 length: 16 amino acids. V was pared by 1 base and J by 4 bases, with 15 bases between. Per the original methods: Amplification of reference gene primers provided the estimated nucleated cell counts. Repertoires were generated with immunoSEQ multiplex PCR, while TCRdb's copy carries only in-frame clones and drops some. V and J calls and clone size are copied from that table; D and trimming were computed from the DNA. The table lists approximately 110,000 clones, 71% of them singletons. The chain employs TRBV5-4 and TRBJ2-1, with a possible D match to TRBD2 (5 bases). The sequencing sample was made of peripheral blood. The clonotype was recovered from a human donor with acute or convalescent COVID-19. The donor label of this sample is uncertain. CDR3 loop: CASSLRINSGYNEQFF. For the CDR3, the DNA is TGTGCCAGCAGCTTGCGGATAAACAGCGGATACAATGAGCAGTTCTTC. The full variable domain, its missing parts supplied by reference TRBV5-4 and TRBJ2-1, is ETGVTQSPTHLIKTRGQQVTLRCSSQSGHNTVSWYQQALGQGPQFIFQYYREEENGRGNFPPRFSGLQFPNYSSELNVNALELDDSALYLCASSLRINSGYNEQFFGPGTRLTVL.